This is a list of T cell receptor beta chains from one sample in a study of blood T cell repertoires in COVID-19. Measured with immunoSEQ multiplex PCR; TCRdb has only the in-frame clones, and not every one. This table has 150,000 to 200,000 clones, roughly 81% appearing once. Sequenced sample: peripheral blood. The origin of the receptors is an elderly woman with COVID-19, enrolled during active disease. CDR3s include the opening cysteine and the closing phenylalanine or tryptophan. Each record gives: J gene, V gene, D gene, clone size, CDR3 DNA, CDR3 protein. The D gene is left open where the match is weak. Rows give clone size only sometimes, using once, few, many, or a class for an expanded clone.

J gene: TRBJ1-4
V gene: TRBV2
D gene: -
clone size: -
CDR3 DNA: TGTGCCAGCAGTGTGGGGCTAAATGAAAAACTGTTTTTT
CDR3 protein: CASSVGLNEKLFF

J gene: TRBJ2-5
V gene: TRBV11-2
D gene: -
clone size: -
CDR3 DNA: TGTGCCAGCAGCTTATCGGGGGTCCCCCAAGAGACCCAGTACTTC
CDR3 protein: CASSLSGVPQETQYF

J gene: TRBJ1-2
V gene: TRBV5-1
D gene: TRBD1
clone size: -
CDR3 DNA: TGCGCCAGCAGCTTCCATCAGGGACAGGGGACTGCCTACACCTTC
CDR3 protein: CASSFHQGQGTAYTF

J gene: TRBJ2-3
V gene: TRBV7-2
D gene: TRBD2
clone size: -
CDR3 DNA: TGTGCCAGCAGCCTAGTAGCGGGGGGGCTCGATACGCAGTATTTT
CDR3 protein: CASSLVAGGLDTQYF

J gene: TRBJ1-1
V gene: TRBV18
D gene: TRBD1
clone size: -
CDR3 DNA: TGTGCCAGCTCACGGACAGGGAACATGAACACTGAAGCTTTCTTT
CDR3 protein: CASSRTGNMNTEAFF

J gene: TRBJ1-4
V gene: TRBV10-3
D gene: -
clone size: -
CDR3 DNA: TGTGCCATCAGTGATTCAGGGAGGGCTAATGAAAAACTGTTTTTT
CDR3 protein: CAISDSGRANEKLFF

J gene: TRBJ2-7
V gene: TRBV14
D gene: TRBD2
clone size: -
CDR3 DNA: TGTGCCAGCAGCCAAGGAAGTAGCGGGATAATTTACGAGCAGTACTTC
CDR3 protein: CASSQGSSGIIYEQYF

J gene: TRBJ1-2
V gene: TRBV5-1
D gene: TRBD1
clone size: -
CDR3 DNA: TGCGCCAGCAGCCCGGGGGACAGGGGTTTCTATGGCTACACCTTC
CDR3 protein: CASSPGDRGFYGYTF

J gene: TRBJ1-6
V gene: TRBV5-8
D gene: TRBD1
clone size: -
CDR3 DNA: TGTGCCAGCAGTTTACCTCCGGGACAGGCGAATTCACCCCTCCACTTT
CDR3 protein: CASSLPPGQANSPLHF

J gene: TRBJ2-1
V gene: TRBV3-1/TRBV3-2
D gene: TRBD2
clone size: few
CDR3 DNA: TGTGCCAGCAGCCAAATTTTCCCCTCGCTAGCGGGAGAGGGGAATGAGCAGTTCTTC
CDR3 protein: CASSQIFPSLAGEGNEQFF

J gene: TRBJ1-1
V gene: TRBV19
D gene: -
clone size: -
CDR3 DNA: TGTGCCAGTAGGATATCACAGGGAGTGAACACTGAAGCTTTCTTT
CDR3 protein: CASRISQGVNTEAFF

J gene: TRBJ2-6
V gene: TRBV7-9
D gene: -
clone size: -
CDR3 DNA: TGTGCCAGCAGCCCCGGGGTCTCTAGGGCCAACGTCCTGACTTTC
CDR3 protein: CASSPGVSRANVLTF

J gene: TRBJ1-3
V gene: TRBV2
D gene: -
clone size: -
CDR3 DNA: TGTGCCAGCAGTTCCACAGGGTACCTTCCCCTCTCTGGAAACACCATATATTTT
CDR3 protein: CASSSTGYLPLSGNTIYF

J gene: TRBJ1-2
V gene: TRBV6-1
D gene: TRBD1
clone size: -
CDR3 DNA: TGTGCCAGCAGTGAAGTTCCGGGACAGGGCAACTATGGCTACACCTTC
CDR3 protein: CASSEVPGQGNYGYTF

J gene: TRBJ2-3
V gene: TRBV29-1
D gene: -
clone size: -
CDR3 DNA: TGCAGCGTTATACAGGGAGCAGATACGCAGTATTTT
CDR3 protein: CSVIQGADTQYF

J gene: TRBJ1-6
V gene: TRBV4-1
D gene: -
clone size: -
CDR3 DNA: TGCGCCAGCTCCCAGGGGAACCATAATTCACCCCTCCACTTT
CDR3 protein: CASSQGNHNSPLHF

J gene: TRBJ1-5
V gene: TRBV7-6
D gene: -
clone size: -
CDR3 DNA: TGTGCCAGCAGCTTTAGGGATGTGAGACAGATTAAATATAGCAATCAGCCCCAGCATTTT
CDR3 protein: CASSFRDVRQIKYSNQPQHF

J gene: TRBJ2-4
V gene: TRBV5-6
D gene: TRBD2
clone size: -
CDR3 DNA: TGTGCCAGCAGCCTTAGCGGGTTTGGGGCCAAAAACATTCAGTACTTC
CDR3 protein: CASSLSGFGAKNIQYF

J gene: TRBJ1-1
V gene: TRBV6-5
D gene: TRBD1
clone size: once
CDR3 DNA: TGTGCCAGCAAAGGGACAGGGAAGAACACTGAAGCTTTCTTT
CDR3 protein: CASKGTGKNTEAFF

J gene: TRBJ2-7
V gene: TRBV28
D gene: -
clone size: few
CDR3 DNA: TGTGCCAGCAGTTTTAGGTCAGCAGGGGCAGGGCGCCACGAGCAGTACTTC
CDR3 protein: CASSFRSAGAGRHEQYF

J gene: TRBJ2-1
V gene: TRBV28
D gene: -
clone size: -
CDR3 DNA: TGTGCCAGCAGTTTTTACGGGACCTACAATGAGCAGTTCTTC
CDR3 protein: CASSFYGTYNEQFF

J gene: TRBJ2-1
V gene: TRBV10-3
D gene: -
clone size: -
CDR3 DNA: TGTGCCACCTTGATCAGCAGGGAATTCAATGAGCAGTTCTTC
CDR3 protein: CATLISREFNEQFF

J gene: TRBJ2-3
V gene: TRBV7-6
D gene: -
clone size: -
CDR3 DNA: TGTGCCAGCAGCTTGTCTGGGGAGCTCGCAGATACGCAGTATTTT
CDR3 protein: CASSLSGELADTQYF

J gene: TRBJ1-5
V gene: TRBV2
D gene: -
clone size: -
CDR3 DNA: TGTGCCACCGGACAAACACATAGCAATCAGCCCCAGCATTTT
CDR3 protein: CATGQTHSNQPQHF

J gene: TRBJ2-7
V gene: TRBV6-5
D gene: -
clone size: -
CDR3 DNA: TGTGCCAGCAGTCGACACCCGAGTTACGAGCAGTACTTC
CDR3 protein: CASSRHPSYEQYF

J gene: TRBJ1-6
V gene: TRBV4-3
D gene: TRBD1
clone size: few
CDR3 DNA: TGCGCCAGCAGCCAAGAGCCCCTTACAGGGGAAAATTCACCCCTCCACTTT
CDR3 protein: CASSQEPLTGENSPLHF

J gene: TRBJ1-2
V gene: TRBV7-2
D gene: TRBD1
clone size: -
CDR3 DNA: TGTGCCAGCAGCATAACAGGGGCGAACTATGGCTACACCTTC
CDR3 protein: CASSITGANYGYTF

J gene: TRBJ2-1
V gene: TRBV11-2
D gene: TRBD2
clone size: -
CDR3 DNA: TGTGCCAGCAGCTCCAGATTGACTAGCGCTACCAATGAGCAGTTCTTC
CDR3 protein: CASSSRLTSATNEQFF

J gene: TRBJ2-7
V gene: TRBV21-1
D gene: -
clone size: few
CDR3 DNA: TGTGCCAGCAGCCCTCGACAGGGAACGGACTCCTACGAGCAGTACTTC
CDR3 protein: CASSPRQGTDSYEQYF

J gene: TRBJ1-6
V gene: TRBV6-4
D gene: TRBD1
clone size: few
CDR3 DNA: TGTGCCAGCAGTGATTCTCCGGGACAGGGGAATTCACCCCTCCACTTT
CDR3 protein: CASSDSPGQGNSPLHF

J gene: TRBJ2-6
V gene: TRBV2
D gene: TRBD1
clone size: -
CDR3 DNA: TGTGCCAGCGACGGGACAGGGATTGCTGGGGCCAACGTCCTGACTTTC
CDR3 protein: CASDGTGIAGANVLTF

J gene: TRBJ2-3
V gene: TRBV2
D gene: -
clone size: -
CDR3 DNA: TGTGCCAGCAGTATACAGGGTGGCACAGATACGCAGTATTTT
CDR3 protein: CASSIQGGTDTQYF

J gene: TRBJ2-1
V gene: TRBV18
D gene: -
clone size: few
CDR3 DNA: TGTGCCAGCTCACCAACATCGGGTGTGGTTGAGCAGTTCTTC
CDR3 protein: CASSPTSGVVEQFF

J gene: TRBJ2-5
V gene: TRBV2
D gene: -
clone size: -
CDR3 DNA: TGTGCCAGCGCGCCCCGGACAGGCGGGAAAGAGACCCAGTACTTC
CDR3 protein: CASAPRTGGKETQYF

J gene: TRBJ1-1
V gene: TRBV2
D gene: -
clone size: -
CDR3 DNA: TGTGCCAGCAGTGACCAGGGACTGTACACTGAAGCTTTCTTT
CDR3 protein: CASSDQGLYTEAFF

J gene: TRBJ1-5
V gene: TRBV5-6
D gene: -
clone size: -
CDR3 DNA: TGTGCCAGCAGCTCCCTCAATCAGCCCCAGCATTTT
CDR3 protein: CASSSLNQPQHF

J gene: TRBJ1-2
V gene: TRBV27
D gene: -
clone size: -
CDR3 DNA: TGTGCCAGCAAACAGGGAACGACGGGTTATGGCTACACCTTC
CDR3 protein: CASKQGTTGYGYTF

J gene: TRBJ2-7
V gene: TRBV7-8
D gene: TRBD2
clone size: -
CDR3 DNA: TGTGCCAGCAGCTTATGGTCCCTAGCGGGGGATCTATTCTACGAGCAGTACTTC
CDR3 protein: CASSLWSLAGDLFYEQYF

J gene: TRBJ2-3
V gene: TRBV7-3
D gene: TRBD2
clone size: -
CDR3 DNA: TGTGCCAGCAGCTTAAATGGCGGGGGGAACACAGATACGCAGTATTTT
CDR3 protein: CASSLNGGGNTDTQYF

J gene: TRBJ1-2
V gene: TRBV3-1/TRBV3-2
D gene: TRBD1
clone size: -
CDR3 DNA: TGTGCCAGCAGCCTAACAGGGGGCGCTTATGGCTACACCTTC
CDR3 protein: CASSLTGGAYGYTF

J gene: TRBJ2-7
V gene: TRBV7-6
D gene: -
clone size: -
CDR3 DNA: TGTGCCAGCAGCAAAGGGAGCGAGCAGTACTTC
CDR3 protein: CASSKGSEQYF

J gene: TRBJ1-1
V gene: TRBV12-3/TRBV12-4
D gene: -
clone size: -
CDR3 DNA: TGTGCCAGCAGATCTACAGGGATCAGTGAAGCTTTCTTT
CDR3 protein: CASRSTGISEAFF

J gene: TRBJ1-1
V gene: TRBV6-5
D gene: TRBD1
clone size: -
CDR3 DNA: TGTGCCAGCAGTAACCGGGACAGAGAAGCTTTCTTT
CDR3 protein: CASSNRDREAFF

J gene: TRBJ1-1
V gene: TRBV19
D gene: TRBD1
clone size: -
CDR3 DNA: TGTGCCAGTAATACAGGGGGCGCGCGGACTGAAGCTTTCTTT
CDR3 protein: CASNTGGARTEAFF

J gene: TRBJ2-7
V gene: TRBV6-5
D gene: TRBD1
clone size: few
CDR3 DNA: TGTGCCAGCAGACCGGGACAGGCTCTCCAGGAGCAGTACTTC
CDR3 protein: CASRPGQALQEQYF

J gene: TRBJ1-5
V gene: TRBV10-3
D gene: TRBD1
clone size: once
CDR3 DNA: TGTGCCACCAGGGGGACAGGGGGAAACCAGCCCCAGCATTTT
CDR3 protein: CATRGTGGNQPQHF

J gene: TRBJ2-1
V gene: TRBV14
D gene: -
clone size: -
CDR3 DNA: TGTGCCAGCAGCCAAGATATGGGGAGGGAGCAGTTCTTC
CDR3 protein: CASSQDMGREQFF

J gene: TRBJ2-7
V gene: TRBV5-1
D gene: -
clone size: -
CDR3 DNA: TGCGCCAGCGCATCCGGGAGTCGCGTGAATTCCTACGAGCAGTACTTC
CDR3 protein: CASASGSRVNSYEQYF

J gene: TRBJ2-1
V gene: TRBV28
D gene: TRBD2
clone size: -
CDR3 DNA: TGTGCCAGCAGCCCCTTAGCGGGAGGGTATAATGAGCAGTTCTTC
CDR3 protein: CASSPLAGGYNEQFF

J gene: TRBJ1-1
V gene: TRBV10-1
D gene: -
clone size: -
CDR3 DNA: TGCGCCAGCAGTGAGAAGAGGGGGGGTTCTGAAGCTTTCTTT
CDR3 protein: CASSEKRGGSEAFF

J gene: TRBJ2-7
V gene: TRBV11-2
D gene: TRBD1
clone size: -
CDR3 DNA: TGTGCCAGCAGCTTAGTCGGACAGGGAAGGAACGAGCAGTACTTC
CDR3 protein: CASSLVGQGRNEQYF

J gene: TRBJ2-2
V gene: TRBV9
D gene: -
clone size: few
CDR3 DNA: TGTGCCAGCAGCGTAGCGTACAGGGTTACGAACACCGGGGAGCTGTTTTTT
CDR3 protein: CASSVAYRVTNTGELFF

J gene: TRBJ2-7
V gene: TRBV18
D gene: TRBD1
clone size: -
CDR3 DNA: TGTGCCAGCTCACCCGAGACAGGGGACTACGAGCAGTACTTC
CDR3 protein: CASSPETGDYEQYF

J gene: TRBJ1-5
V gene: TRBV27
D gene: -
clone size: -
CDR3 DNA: TGTGCCAGCAGTTACATCGGGAGCAATCAGCCCCAGCATTTT
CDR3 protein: CASSYIGSNQPQHF

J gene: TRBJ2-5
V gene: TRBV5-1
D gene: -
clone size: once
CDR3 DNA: TGCGCCAGCAGTCGGACTACAGGGGAAGAGACCCAGTACTTC
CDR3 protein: CASSRTTGEETQYF